A single sample gave rise to the 13 T cell receptor beta chains below, sequenced in a study of cytomegalovirus exposure and HLA in healthy donors. Both 60 Vbeta primers and 13 Jbeta primers went into the PCR. Assay used: immunoSEQ multiplex PCR; TCRdb lists only in-frame clones, some missing. The data show around 150,000 clones, more than 60% seen once. The sample comprised PBMCs. Receptor source: a male donor in good health and CMV-seronegative.

The chain couples TRBV10-3 to TRBJ2-7, with TRBD1 matching 7 bases. Germline trimming cut 7 bases from V and 0 bases from J; bases unmatched to any gene: 9. The CDR3 is 15 residues long. Germline V gene lookup returns CDR1 ENHRY and CDR2 SYGVKD. The CDR3 loop is CAINRQGPSSYEQYF. CDR3 DNA sequence: TGTGCCATCAACAGACAGGGTCCTTCCTCCTACGAGCAGTACTTC.

The chain recombines TRBV30 with TRBJ2-3; possibly TRBD2 for D (5 bases). The CDR3 covers 15 residues. The V end lost 2 bases, the J end lost 2 bases, and 14 bases lay between the germline ends. Germline CDR1 is GTSNPN and CDR2 is SVGIG (reference sequence). The DNA for the CDR3 is TGTGCCTGGAGTACCCTGGGAGAGTACACAGATACGCAGTATTTT. Its translation is CAWSTLGEYTDTQYF.

The chain joins TRBV18 to TRBJ1-1; 9 bases match TRBD1. The CDR3 covers 17 residues. Germline V lookup: CDR1 KGHSH, CDR2 LQKENI. With V trimmed by 2 bases and J by 4 bases, 11 bases remained unmatched. CDR3 amino acids: CASSPGTGFVDFTEAFF. The CDR3 region has the DNA TGTGCCAGCTCACCAGGGACAGGGTTTGTAGACTTCACTGAAGCTTTCTTT.

This clone has just a few counts. This chain links TRBV5-6 with TRBJ2-7; tentative D call: TRBD1 (5 bases). CDR1 is SGHDT, CDR2 YYEEEE, per germline. The V gene lost 0 bases and the J gene lost 9 bases, with 13 bases spanning the gap. The CDR3 is made up of 13 amino acids. The CDR3 here is CASSLASQTVQYF. CDR3 DNA: TGTGCCAGCAGCTTGGCCTCCCAGACAGTGCAGTACTTC.

CDR3 amino acids: CASANRAPRGKTQYF. DNA for the CDR3: TGTGCCAGCGCAAATCGGGCTCCTCGGGGGAAGACCCAGTACTTC. V gene TRBV21-1 combines with J gene TRBJ2-5; the table's D call, TRBD2, was not checked against the DNA. TRBV21-1 is a recognized pseudogene. The CDR3 covers 15 residues.

V gene TRBV28 combines with J gene TRBJ1-2, with TRBD1 as a possible D gene (6 bases). CDR1 and CDR2 from the germline V gene are MDHEN and SYDVKM. V lost 4 bases, J lost 3 bases, and 9 bases lay in between. This CDR3 is 13 amino acids long. Here the CDR3 reads CASSSPGDYGYTF. The CDR3 DNA follows: TGTGCCAGCAGTTCTCCAGGGGACTATGGCTACACCTTC.

The V and J genes are TRBV5-1 and TRBJ2-4, with D possibly TRBD2 on 5 matching bases. V was clipped by 4 bases and J by 4 bases, with 9 bases between them. This CDR3 contains 13 residues. Germline CDR1 is SGHRS and CDR2 is YFSETQ. The CDR3 bases are TGCGCCAGCAGCCCCCGGGAAAAAAACATTCAGTACTTC. This encodes CASSPREKNIQYF.

The chain is built from TRBV11-2 and TRBJ2-3, with 7 bases identical to TRBD1. The CDR3 length is 15 residues. Germline V gives CDR1 SGHAT, CDR2 FQNNGV. J lost 2 bases, V lost 4 bases, and 6 bases had no gene match. CDR3 residues: CASSSGQPDTDTQYF. Written as DNA, the CDR3 is TGTGCCAGCAGCTCGGGACAGCCAGACACAGATACGCAGTATTTT.

The V and J genes are TRBV30 and TRBJ2-7; 7 bases are shared with TRBD2. The CDR3 runs to 13 residues. CDR1 GTSNPN and CDR2 SVGIG come from the germline V gene (reference sequence). The junction had 14 bases not matched to a gene; V was cut back by 8 bases and J by 7 bases. In nucleotides, the CDR3 is TGTGCCGCCCTCTGGGCGGGAGTAGGGGAGCAGTACTTC. Its protein product is CAALWAGVGEQYF.

The chain has TRBV4-2 and TRBJ2-7; TRBD2 aligns across 9 bases. Germline CDR1 is LGHNA and CDR2 is YNFKEQ. The CDR3 length is 15 residues. J was trimmed by 3 bases and V by 2 bases; bases with no gene match: 5. The DNA of the CDR3 is TGTGCCAGCAGCCAAAGATCTAGCGGGGACTACGAGCAGTACTTC. Translated, it gives CASSQRSSGDYEQYF.

V usage is TRBV6-6 and J usage is TRBJ2-7, with D possibly matching TRBD1 (7 bases). The V gene lost 0 bases and the J gene lost 2 bases, with 14 bases spanning the gap. In germline, CDR1 is MNHNY, CDR2 SVGAGI (reference sequence). The CDR3 consists of 16 residues. CDR3 protein: CASSYSRQGGPYEQYF. The CDR3 DNA is TGTGCCAGCAGTTACTCGAGACAGGGAGGTCCCTACGAGCAGTACTTC.

The genes are TRBV6-6 and TRBJ1-1; D perhaps matches TRBD1 (6 bases). The V gene's germline CDR1 is MNHNY and CDR2 SVGAGI (reference sequence). Trimming pared 6 bases from V and 1 base from J, leaving 12 bases between. CDR3 length: 14 amino acids. The CDR3 reads CASSLQGWNTEAFF. For the CDR3, the DNA is TGTGCCAGCAGCCTCCAGGGGTGGAACACTGAAGCTTTCTTT.

The gene calls are TRBV6-6 and TRBJ1-1; possible D gene TRBD1, 5 bases. Germline lookup yields CDR1 MNHNY and CDR2 SVGAGI (reference sequence). V was cut by 7 bases and J by 9 bases, with 15 bases left in between. This CDR3 is built from 12 residues. This chain's CDR3 is CASIPGEGKAFF. CDR3 sequence (DNA): TGTGCCAGCATCCCGGGGGAAGGCAAAGCTTTCTTT.